Listed below are T cell receptor beta chains from one sample, sequenced in a study of CD8+CD57+ T cells in acquired aplastic anemia. MiXCR, applied by TCRdb to the reads, yields one record per CDR3 protein. The table has 400,000 to 450,000 distinct CDR3 sequences, around 68% seen once. The sequencing input was sorted CD4+, CD8+, or CD8+CD57+ T cells (not recorded which) from PBMCs. The receptors come from a human donor in good health, serving as a control. CDR3s include the opening cysteine and the closing phenylalanine or tryptophan. Fields, in order: clone size, D gene, J gene, V gene, CDR3 protein, CDR3 DNA. D genes are given only for firm matches. The size entry is marked missing in some rows and otherwise reads once, few, many or a size class.

- TRBD1 TRBJ1-1 TRBV4-2 CDNSESLTGTEAFF TGTGACAACAGCGAAAGTTTGACAGGGACTGAAGCTTTCTTT
- - TRBJ1-2 TRBV7-9 CASSPLRLVKGYTF TGTGCCAGCAGCCCCCTCCGGCTAGTTAAGGGCTACACCTTC
many - TRBJ2-7 TRBV3-1 CASSQGPQAGIYEQYF TGTGCCAGCAGCCAAGGACCCCAGGCGGGGATCTACGAGCAGTACTTC
many TRBD1 TRBJ2-3 TRBV7-9 CASSLARTGRTDTQYF TGTGCCAGCAGCTTAGCCAGGACAGGGCGAACAGATACGCAGTATTTT
once - TRBJ2-2 TRBV7-2 CASSPKLPTGGVTGELFF TGTGCCAGCAGCCCCAAGCTCCCTACCGGGGGTGTCACCGGGGAGCTGTTTTTT
few TRBD2 TRBJ2-3 TRBV6-4 CASSEREESTDTQYF TGTGCCAGCAGTGAACGGGAGGAAAGCACAGATACGCAGTATTTT
- - TRBJ1-1 TRBV12-3/TRBV12-4 CASSLQGYTEAFF TGTGCCAGCAGTTTGCAGGGATACACTGAAGCTTTCTTT
many - TRBJ2-1 TRBV5-8 CASSWGSEQFF TGTGCCAGCAGCTGGGGGAGCGAGCAGTTCTTC
- - TRBJ1-2 TRBV7-3 CASSRERVGRYTF TGTGCCAGCAGCCGGGAGAGAGTAGGCCGGTACACCTTC
few TRBD1 TRBJ1-2 TRBV24-1 CATSDPYGTGDGYTF TGTGCCACCAGTGATCCTTACGGGACAGGGGATGGCTACACCTTC
- - TRBJ2-7 TRBV7-9 CASSSDLQDASSYEQYF TGTGCCAGCAGCAGCGATCTCCAGGACGCCAGCTCCTACGAGCAGTACTTC
- TRBD1 TRBJ1-5 TRBV12-3/TRBV12-4 CASRPDRLWFQHF TGTGCCAGCAGGCCGGACAGGTTGTGGTTCCAGCATTTT
- TRBD1 TRBJ2-3 TRBV2 CASSGEGAVITYEQYFF TGTGCCAGCAGCGGAGAGGGGGCCGTGATTACCTACGAGCAGTACTTTTTT
- TRBD1 TRBJ1-5 TRBV12-5 CASGFNRGGDQPQHF TGTGCTAGTGGTTTTAACAGGGGCGGGGATCAGCCCCAGCATTTT
- - TRBJ1-1 TRBV5-8 CASSLGSPTEAFF TGTGCCAGCAGCTTGGGCAGTCCCACTGAAGCTTTCTTT
- - TRBJ1-2 TRBV24-1 CATSDPGTYYGYTF TGTGCCACCAGTGACCCCGGGACATACTATGGCTACACCTTC
- - TRBJ2-1 TRBV20-1 CSARDRGRRQFF TGCAGTGCTAGAGATCGGGGCCGCAGGCAGTTCTTC
- TRBD2 TRBJ2-5 TRBV10-3 CAISESRSGGSETQYF TGTGCCATCAGCGAGTCGAGGAGCGGGGGCTCTGAGACCCAGTACTTC
many TRBD1 TRBJ1-1 TRBV15 CATSRVGQGIGVRSEAFF TGTGCCACCAGCAGAGTGGGACAGGGGATAGGGGTACGCTCCGAAGCTTTCTTT
many - TRBJ2-6 TRBV19 CASSIWSDSGANVLTF TGTGCCAGTAGTATTTGGTCAGACTCTGGGGCCAACGTCCTGACTTTC